Each of the 17 T cell receptor beta chains below was sequenced from the same sample in a study of a mutant IDH1 vaccine in newly diagnosed glioma. For these TCRs, the target antigens are not known. Noted time point: week 35, safety follow-up. Topical imiquimod was applied with each vaccine dose, which held 300 ug of mutant IDH1 20-mer peptide. Sequenced by immunoSEQ multiplex PCR; TCRdb stores in-frame clones only, minus some. The table shows tens of thousands of clones, with around 81% occurring only once. The sequencing here drew on PBMCs, taken from a glioma patient whose treatment included an IDH1 peptide vaccine. These receptors all come from a woman in her thirties or forties with glioma. Some clones in this sample may be carry-over from other donors' samples.

The rearrangement joins TRBV5-4 to TRBJ2-6; D may be TRBD1 (6 bases). The V end lost 0 bases, the J end lost 2 bases, and 15 bases lay between the germline ends. This CDR3 contains 18 residues. Germline V gene data show CDR1 as SGHNT and CDR2 as YYREEE (reference sequence). The CDR3 bases are TGTGCCAGCAGCTTGGAAGTCTTACAGGGAACTGGGGCCAACGTCCTGACTTTC. Encoded protein: CASSLEVLQGTGANVLTF.

V and J are TRBV5-4 and TRBJ1-2; D possibly corresponds to TRBD1 (6 bases). Trimming took off 3 bases at V and 4 bases at J, with 16 bases between the two ends. This CDR3 spans 15 amino acids. Germline values: CDR1 SGHNT, CDR2 YYREEE (reference sequence). CDR3 nucleotide sequence: TGTGCCAGCAGCTACGGACAGCTTGGGGCCTATGGCTACACCTTC. Protein: CASSYGQLGAYGYTF. The full variable domain, in which reference TRBV5-4 and TRBJ1-2 provide the parts outside the CDR3, is ETGVTQSPTHLIKTRGQQVTLRCSSQSGHNTVSWYQQALGQGPQFIFQYYREEENGRGNFPPRFSGLQFPNYSSELNVNALELDDSALYLCASSYGQLGAYGYTFGSGTRLTVV.

As DNA, the CDR3 is TGTGCCAGCAGCTTAATAGGGGGGAGCTCCTACAATGAGCAGTTCTTC. Encoded protein: CASSLIGGSSYNEQFF. The rearrangement links TRBV7-2 to TRBJ2-1; the D call may be TRBD1 or TRBD2 (6 bases each). V lost 2 bases and J 0 bases, leaving 11 bases between the germline ends. The CDR3 contains 16 residues. From germline, CDR1 is SGHTA and CDR2 FQGNSA.

This chain uses TRBV5-1 with TRBJ2-3; D is ambiguous. The V and J ends lost 7 bases and 2 bases respectively, with 14 bases between them. CDR1 is SGHRS and CDR2 is YFSETQ in the germline V gene. This CDR3 is 14 amino acids long. The CDR3 region has the DNA TGCGCCAGCGGACCGACTGGAGCCACAGATACGCAGTATTTT. Its translation is CASGPTGATDTQYF.

The chain carries TRBV7-6 and TRBJ1-3; the D gene is possibly TRBD1 (6 bases). This CDR3 is 17 amino acids long. In germline, CDR1 is SGHVS, CDR2 FNYEAQ. Between the trimmed V and J ends, which lost 5 bases and 0 bases, there was a span of 17 bases. CDR3 nucleotides: TGTGCCAGCAGCACACTCCGACAGGCTAACTCTGGAAACACCATATATTTT. Its protein is CASSTLRQANSGNTIYF.

The chain recombines TRBV5-1 with TRBJ2-6; unclear D gene. Trimming took off 0 bases at V and 0 bases at J, with 7 bases between the two ends. CDR3 length equals 16 residues. Germline CDR1 and CDR2: SGHRS and YFSETQ. CDR3 residues: CASSLAPPSGANVLTF. The CDR3 nucleotides are TGCGCCAGCAGCTTGGCACCGCCCTCTGGGGCCAACGTCCTGACTTTC.

This clone was seen only once. This CDR3 is also generated by other DNA sequences in the sample. The chain links TRBV20-1 to TRBJ2-3; the D is unclear. This CDR3 is 11 amino acids long. The germline V gene has CDR1 DFQATT and CDR2 SNEGSKA (reference sequence). Trimming pared 5 bases from V and 6 bases from J, leaving 9 bases between. The CDR3 reads CSAQIGDTQYF. CDR3 bases: TGCAGTGCTCAAATAGGGGATACGCAGTATTTT.

V and J are TRBV4-2 and TRBJ2-2; D is possibly TRBD2 (6 bases). CDR3 length: 16 residues. The germline gives CDR1 LGHNA, CDR2 YNFKEQ. Trimming took off 0 bases at V and 1 base at J, with 9 bases between the two ends. As DNA, the CDR3 is TGTGCCAGCAGCCAAGATGCGGGAAAGAACACCGGGGAGCTGTTTTTT. Translated: CASSQDAGKNTGELFF.

This rearrangement joins TRBV7-8 to TRBJ2-3; 7 nucleotides align to TRBD1. In germline, CDR1 is SGHVS, CDR2 FQNEAQ. This CDR3 has 15 residues. Trimming removed 1 base from V and 8 bases from J; junction bases left unmatched: 9. The CDR3, as DNA: TGTGCCAGCAGCTTAGGACAGGGCCCGAGGGGTACGCAGTATTTT. Translating gives CASSLGQGPRGTQYF.

This chain uses TRBV7-9 with TRBJ1-1, with unresolved D. This CDR3 is built from 11 residues. V was cut by 3 bases and J by 5 bases, with 4 bases left in between. The germline V gene encodes CDR1 SEHNR and CDR2 FQNEAQ (reference sequence). The CDR3 here is CASSFKTEAFF. The DNA of the CDR3 is TGTGCCAGCAGCTTTAAAACTGAAGCTTTCTTT. Full variable domain (outside the CDR3, taken from reference TRBV7-9 and TRBJ1-1): DTGVSQNPRHKITKRGQNVTFRCDPISEHNRLYWYRQTLGQGPEFLTYFQNEAQLEKSRLLSDRFSAERPKGSFSTLEIQRTEQGDSAMYLCASSFKTEAFFGQGTRLTVV.

The J gene is TRBJ2-7, the V gene TRBV21-1; the DNA was not compared with TRBD2, the D call given in the table. TRBV21-1 is assigned pseudogene status. The CDR3 contains 19 residues. The CDR3 spells CASTPNLVVAGEVRYEQYF. CDR3 DNA sequence: TGTGCCAGCACTCCAAACCTGGTGGTAGCGGGAGAAGTTCGCTACGAGCAGTACTTC.

The chain has TRBV10-1 and TRBJ2-7, with D perhaps matching TRBD2 (7 bases). CDR1 and CDR2 from the germline V gene are WNHNN and SYGVQD (reference sequence). The CDR3 runs 17 residues. V lost 0 bases and J lost 1, with 16 bases in between. The CDR3 loop reads CASSESGGGPYSYEQYF. As DNA, the CDR3 is TGCGCCAGCAGTGAGTCTGGCGGGGGCCCTTATTCCTACGAGCAGTACTTC.

This clone was picked up a small number of times. The chain employs TRBV19 and TRBJ1-1, with a tentative D call TRBD1 (6 bases). The V gene lost 6 bases and the J gene lost 4 bases, with 21 bases spanning the gap. From germline, CDR1 is LNHDA and CDR2 SQIVND (reference sequence). The CDR3 is made up of 16 amino acids. CDR3 in DNA: TGTGCCAGTAGCAATTTATACAGGGTAGGGAGCACTGAAGCTTTCTTT. It yields the protein CASSNLYRVGSTEAFF.

This sequence joins TRBV2 and TRBJ2-1; 11 bases line up with TRBD1. The germline V gene encodes CDR1 SNHLY and CDR2 FYNNEI. CDR3 length equals 15 residues. V shed 4 bases and J 4 bases; nucleotides not matched to a gene: 3. The CDR3 bases are TGTGCCAGCAGTGTGGGGACAGGGGGTTACAATGAGCAGTTCTTC. Its translation: CASSVGTGGYNEQFF.

The chain links TRBV5-4 to TRBJ2-3; D gene ambiguous. The CDR3 extends over 16 amino acids. Germline assignment: CDR1 SGHNT and CDR2 YYREEE (reference sequence). V was clipped by 3 bases and J by 1 base, with 15 bases between them. CDR3 loop: CASSSDPWTGTDTQYF. DNA of the CDR3: TGTGCCAGCAGCTCAGACCCTTGGACGGGCACAGATACGCAGTATTTT.

This chain joins TRBV9 and TRBJ2-1; TRBD2 might be the D (6 bases). Trimming stripped 3 bases from V and 2 bases from J, with 12 bases between. This CDR3 has 15 amino acids. Germline V gives CDR1 SGDLS, CDR2 YYNGEE. The CDR3: CASSGGRDAYNEQFF. Written as DNA, the CDR3 is TGTGCCAGCAGCGGCGGGCGGGATGCCTACAATGAGCAGTTCTTC.

This clone is classed as medium-sized. V gene TRBV27 combines with J gene TRBJ2-1; 11 nucleotides line up with TRBD2. The V segment lost 5 bases and the J segment 3 bases; nucleotides outside the gene matches: 9. Germline CDR1 and CDR2: MNHEY and SMNVEV (reference sequence). The CDR3 covers 17 residues. The CDR3 DNA reads TGTGCCAGCAGTCAGACCGGGACTAGCGGAATCTACAATGAGCAGTTCTTC. Residues: CASSQTGTSGIYNEQFF.